This TCR beta chain was found in a study of Graves' ophthalmopathy and Graves' hyperthyroidism. Study-level background: Blood was drawn at initial diagnosis, before any treatment.

The V and J ends lost 6 bases and 6 bases, in that order; junction bases with no gene match: 6. Germline assignment: CDR1 MNHNS and CDR2 SASEGT. The CDR3 covers 13 residues. The sample holds many counts of this clonotype. The authors amplified TCR beta CDR3 regions, and they did so from RNA transcripts for repertoire sequencing. An initial RT-PCR round employing HTBI primers preceded a second-round multiplex PCR. TCRdb reanalysed the multiplex PCR reads using MiXCR and keeps one entry per CDR3 protein. The sample records roughly 500,000 distinct CDR3 sequences, 13% to 15% being singletons. Sequencing was performed on blood. The chain joins TRBV6-1 to TRBJ1-2, with TRBD1 identical over 8 bases. The TCR was taken from a woman aged 25 to 39 with Graves' ophthalmopathy. CDR3 amino acids: CASSRGQGHGYTF. Here the CDR3 DNA reads TGTGCCAGCAGCCGCGGACAGGGACATGGCTACACCTTC.